This T cell receptor (beta chain) was identified in a study of blood T cell repertoires in COVID-19. Study details: From T cells, B-cell-depleted T cells, or PBMCs came the material, which was cDNA or gDNA.

This clone was found a few times. Data came from immunoSEQ multiplex PCR; TCRdb stores just in-frame clones and leaves some out. The sample consists of about 500,000 clones, roughly 89% of them appearing once. Sequencing used peripheral blood. The sequence was collected from a woman aged 45-65 years with COVID-19, enrolled during active disease.

The CDR3 nucleotides read TGTGCCAGCAGCTTGTCAGCGGCCAGCTCCTACAATGAGCAGTTCTTC. It yields the protein CASSLSAASSYNEQFF. This chain uses TRBV5-5 with TRBJ2-1; weak D call: TRBD2 (5 bases). The germline V gene has CDR1 SGHKS and CDR2 YYEKEE (reference sequence). V was pared by 1 base and J by 0 bases, with 11 bases between. This CDR3 region has 16 residues.